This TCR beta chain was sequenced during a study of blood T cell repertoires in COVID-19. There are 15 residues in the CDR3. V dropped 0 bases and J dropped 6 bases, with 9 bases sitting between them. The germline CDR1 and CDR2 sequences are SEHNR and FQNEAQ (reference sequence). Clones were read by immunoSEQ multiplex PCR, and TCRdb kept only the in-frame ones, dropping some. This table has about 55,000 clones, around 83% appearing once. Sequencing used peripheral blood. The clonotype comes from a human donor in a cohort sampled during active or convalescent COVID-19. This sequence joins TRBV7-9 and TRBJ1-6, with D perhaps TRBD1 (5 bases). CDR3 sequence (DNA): TGTGCCAGCAGCTTAGCAGGGGAGGGTAATTCACCCCTCCACTTT. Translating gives CASSLAGEGNSPLHF.